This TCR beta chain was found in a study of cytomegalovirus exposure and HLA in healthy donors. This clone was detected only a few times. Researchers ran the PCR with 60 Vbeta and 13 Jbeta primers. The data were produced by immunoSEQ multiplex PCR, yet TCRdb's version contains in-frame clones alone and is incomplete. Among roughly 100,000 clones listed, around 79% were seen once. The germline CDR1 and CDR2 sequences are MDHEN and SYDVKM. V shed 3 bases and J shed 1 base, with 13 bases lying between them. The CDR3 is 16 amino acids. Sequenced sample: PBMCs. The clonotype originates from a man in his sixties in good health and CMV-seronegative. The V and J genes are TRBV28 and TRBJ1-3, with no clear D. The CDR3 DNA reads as TGTGCCAGCAGTTTGATCCGCGCTTCGTCTGGAAACACCATATATTTT. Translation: CASSLIRASSGNTIYF.